This T cell receptor (beta chain) was found in a study of blood T cell repertoires in COVID-19. Data came from immunoSEQ multiplex PCR; TCRdb stores just in-frame clones and leaves some out. The sample contains around 270,000 clones, around 86% of which appear only once. The sample comprised peripheral blood. The TCR originated in a middle-aged man who had recovered from COVID-19.

The CDR3 reads CASSAGATEQFF. CDR3 in DNA: TGTGCCAGCAGCGCTGGGGCAACTGAGCAGTTCTTC. The chain employs TRBV6-5 and TRBJ2-1; tentative D call: TRBD1 (5 bases). The ends were cut back, 6 bases at V and 9 bases at J, with 12 bases in the middle. Germline V CDR1 and CDR2: MNHEY, SVGAGI. The length of the CDR3 is 12 residues.